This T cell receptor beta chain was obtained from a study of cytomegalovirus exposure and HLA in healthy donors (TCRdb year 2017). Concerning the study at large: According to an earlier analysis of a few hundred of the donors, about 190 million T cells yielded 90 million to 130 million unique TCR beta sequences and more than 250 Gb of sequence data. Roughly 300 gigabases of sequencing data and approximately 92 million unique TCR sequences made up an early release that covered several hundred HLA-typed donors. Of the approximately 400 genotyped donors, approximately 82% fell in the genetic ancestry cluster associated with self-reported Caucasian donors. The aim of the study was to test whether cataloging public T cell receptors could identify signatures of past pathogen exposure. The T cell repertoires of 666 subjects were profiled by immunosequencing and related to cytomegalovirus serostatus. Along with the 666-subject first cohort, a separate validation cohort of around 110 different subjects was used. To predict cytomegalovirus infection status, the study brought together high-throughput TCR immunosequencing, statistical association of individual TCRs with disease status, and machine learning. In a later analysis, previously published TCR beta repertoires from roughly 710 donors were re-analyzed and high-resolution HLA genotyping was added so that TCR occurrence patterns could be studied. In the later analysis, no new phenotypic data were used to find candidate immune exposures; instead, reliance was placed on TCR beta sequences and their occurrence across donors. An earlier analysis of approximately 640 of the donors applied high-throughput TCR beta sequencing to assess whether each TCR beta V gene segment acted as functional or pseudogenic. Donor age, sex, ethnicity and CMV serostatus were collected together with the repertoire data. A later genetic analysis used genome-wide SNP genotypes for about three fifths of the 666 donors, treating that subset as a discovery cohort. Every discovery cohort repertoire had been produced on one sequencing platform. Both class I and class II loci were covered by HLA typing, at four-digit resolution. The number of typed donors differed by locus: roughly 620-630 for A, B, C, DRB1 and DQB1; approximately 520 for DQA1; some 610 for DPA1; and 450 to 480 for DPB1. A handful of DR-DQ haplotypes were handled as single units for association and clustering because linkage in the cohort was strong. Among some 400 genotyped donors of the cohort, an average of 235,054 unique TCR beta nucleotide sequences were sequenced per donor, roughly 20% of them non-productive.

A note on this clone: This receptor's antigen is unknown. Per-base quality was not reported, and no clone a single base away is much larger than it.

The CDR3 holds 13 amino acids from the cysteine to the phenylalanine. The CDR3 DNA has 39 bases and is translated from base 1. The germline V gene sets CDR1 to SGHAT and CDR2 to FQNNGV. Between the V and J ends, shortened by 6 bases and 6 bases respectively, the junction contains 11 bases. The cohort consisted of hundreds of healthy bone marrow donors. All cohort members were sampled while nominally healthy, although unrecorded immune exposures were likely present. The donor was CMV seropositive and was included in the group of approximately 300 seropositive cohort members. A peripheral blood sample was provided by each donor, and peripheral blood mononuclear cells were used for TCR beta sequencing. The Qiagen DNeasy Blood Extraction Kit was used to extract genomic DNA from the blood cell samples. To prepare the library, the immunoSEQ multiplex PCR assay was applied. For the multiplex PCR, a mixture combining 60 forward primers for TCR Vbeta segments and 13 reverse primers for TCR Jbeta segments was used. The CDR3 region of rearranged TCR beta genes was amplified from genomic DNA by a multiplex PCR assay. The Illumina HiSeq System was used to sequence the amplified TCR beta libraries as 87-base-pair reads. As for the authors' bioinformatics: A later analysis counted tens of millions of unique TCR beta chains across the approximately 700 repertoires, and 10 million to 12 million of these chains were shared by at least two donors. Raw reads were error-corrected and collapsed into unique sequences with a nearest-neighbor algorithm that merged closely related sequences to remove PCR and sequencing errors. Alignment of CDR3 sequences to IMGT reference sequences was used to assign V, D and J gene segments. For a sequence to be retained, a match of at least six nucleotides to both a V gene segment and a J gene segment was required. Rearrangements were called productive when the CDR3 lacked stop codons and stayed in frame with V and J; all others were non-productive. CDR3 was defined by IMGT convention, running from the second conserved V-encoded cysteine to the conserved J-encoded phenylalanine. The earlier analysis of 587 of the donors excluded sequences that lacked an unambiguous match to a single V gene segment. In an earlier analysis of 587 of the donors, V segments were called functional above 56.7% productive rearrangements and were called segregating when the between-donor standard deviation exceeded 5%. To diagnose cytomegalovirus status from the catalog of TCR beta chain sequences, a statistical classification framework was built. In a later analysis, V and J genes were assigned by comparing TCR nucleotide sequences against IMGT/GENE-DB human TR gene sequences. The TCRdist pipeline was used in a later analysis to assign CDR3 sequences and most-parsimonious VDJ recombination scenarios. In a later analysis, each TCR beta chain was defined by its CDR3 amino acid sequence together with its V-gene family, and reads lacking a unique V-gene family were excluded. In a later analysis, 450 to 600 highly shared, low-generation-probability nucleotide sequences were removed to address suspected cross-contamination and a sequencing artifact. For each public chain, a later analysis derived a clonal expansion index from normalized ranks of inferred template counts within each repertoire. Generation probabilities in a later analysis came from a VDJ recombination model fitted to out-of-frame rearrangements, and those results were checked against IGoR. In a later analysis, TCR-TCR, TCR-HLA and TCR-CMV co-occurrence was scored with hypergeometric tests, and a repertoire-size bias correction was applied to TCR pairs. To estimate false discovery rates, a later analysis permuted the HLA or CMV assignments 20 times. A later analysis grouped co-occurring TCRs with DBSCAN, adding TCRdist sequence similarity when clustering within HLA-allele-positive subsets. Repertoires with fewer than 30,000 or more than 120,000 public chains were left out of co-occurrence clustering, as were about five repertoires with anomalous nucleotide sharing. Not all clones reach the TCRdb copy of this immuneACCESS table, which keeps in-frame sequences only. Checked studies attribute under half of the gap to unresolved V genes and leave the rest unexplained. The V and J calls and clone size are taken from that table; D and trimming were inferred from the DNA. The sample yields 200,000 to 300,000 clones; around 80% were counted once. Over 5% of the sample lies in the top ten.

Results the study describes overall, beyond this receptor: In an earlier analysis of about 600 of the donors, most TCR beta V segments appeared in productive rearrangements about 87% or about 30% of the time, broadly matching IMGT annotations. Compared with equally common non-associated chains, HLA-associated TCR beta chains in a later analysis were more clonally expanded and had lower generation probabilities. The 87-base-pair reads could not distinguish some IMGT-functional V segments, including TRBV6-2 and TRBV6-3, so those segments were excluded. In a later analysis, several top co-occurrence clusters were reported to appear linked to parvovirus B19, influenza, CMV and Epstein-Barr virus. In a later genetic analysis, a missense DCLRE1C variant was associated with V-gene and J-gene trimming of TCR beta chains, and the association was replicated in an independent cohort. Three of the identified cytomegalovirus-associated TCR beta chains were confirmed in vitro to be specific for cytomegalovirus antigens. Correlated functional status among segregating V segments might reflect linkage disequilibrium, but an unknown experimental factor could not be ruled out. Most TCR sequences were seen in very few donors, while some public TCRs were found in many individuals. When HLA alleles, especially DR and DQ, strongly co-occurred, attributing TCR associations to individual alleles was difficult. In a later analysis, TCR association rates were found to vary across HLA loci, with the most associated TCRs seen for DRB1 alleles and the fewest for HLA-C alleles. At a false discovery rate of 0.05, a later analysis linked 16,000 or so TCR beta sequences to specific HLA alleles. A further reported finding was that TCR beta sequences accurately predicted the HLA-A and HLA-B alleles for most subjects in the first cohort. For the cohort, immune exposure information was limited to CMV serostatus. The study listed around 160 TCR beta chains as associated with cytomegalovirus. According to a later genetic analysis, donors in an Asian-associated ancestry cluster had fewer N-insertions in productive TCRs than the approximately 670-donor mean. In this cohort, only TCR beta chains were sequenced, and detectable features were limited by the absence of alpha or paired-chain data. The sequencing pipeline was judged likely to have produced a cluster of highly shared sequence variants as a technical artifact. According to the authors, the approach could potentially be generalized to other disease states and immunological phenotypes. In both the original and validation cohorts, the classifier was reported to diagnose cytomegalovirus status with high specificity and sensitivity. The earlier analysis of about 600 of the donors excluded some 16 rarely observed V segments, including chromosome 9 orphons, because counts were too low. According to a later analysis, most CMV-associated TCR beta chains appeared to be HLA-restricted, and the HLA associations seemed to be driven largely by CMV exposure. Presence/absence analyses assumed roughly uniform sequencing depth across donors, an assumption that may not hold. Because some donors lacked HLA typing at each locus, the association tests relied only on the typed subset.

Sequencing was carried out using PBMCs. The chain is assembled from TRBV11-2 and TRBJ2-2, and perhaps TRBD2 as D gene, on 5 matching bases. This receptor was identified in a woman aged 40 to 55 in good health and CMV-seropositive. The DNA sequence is TGTGCCAGCAGGCACCGGCGGGCCGGGGAGCTGTTTTTT. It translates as CASRHRRAGELFF.